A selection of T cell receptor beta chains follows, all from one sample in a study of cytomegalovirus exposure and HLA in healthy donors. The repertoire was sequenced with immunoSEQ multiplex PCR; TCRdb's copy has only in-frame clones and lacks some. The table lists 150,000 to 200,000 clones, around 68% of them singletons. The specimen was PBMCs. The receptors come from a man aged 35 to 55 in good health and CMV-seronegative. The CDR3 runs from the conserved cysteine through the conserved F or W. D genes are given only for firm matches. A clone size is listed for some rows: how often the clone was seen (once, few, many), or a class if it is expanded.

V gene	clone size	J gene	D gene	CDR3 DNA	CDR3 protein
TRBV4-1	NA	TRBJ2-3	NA	TGCGCCAGCAGCCAAGACGGAGTGAGTTTAGATACGCAGTATTTT	CASSQDGVSLDTQYF
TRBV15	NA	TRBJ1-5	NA	TGTGCCACCAGCGGAAGACAAAAAGGGGGAGCCCATCAGCCCCAGCATTTT	CATSGRQKGGAHQPQHF
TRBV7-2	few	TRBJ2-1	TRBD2	TGTGCCAGCAGGTCGGGAGGACCCTACAATGAGCAGTTCTTC	CASRSGGPYNEQFF
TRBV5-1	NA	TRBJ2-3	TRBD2	TGCGCCAGCAGCGCAGCCCAGGGACTAGCGGGGCCAGATACGCAGTATTTT	CASSAAQGLAGPDTQYF
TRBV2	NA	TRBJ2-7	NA	TGTGCCAGCAGTGGAGTCACTAGCCTGACGCGGAACGAGCAGTACTTC	CASSGVTSLTRNEQYF
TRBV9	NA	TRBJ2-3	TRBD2	TGTGCCAGCAGCGTATTCGGCGGGAGGGAAGATACGCAGTATTTT	CASSVFGGREDTQYF
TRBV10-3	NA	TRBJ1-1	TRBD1	TGTGCCATCAGTGATCCCGGGTCGGCAGGGGGCACTGAAGCTTTCTTT	CAISDPGSAGGTEAFF
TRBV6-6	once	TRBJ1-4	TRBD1	TGTGCCAGCAGAGACAGGGGTAATGAAAAACTGTTTTTT	CASRDRGNEKLFF
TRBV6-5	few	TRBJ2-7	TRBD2	TGTGCCAGCAGTGAGACTAGCGGGAGTCACGAGCAGTACTTC	CASSETSGSHEQYF
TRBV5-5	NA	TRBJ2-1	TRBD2	TGTGCCAGCAGCTCGGGGTTAGCGGGGGCGGATAGGGATGAGCAGTTCTTC	CASSSGLAGADRDEQFF
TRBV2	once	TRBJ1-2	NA	TGTGCCAGCAGTGAAGGACAGAATCGGGGCTACACCTTC	CASSEGQNRGYTF
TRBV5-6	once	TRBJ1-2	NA	TGTGCCAGCAGCTTGGTCGGAGATGGCTACACCTTC	CASSLVGDGYTF
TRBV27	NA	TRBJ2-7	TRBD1	TGTGCCAGCCGCAGGGGACCGGGACAGTCCTACGAGCAGTACTTC	CASRRGPGQSYEQYF
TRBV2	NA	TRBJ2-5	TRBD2	TGTGCCAGCAGTAATAGCGGGAACCCCCAAGAGACCCAGTACTTC	CASSNSGNPQETQYF
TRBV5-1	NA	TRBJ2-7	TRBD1	TGCGCCAGCAGCGGCGGGACAGGGAAGGGAGAGCAGTACTTC	CASSGGTGKGEQYF
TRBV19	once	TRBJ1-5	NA	TGTGCCAGTAGTATAGGGCCCGATCAGCCCCAGCATTTT	CASSIGPDQPQHF
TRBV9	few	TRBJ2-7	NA	TGTGCCAGCGGACCCGGGATAACCTACGAGCAGTACTTC	CASGPGITYEQYF
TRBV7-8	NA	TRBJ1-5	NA	TGTGCCAGCAGCTTAGCAGGGGCGGTCAGCAATCAGCCCCAGCATTTT	CASSLAGAVSNQPQHF
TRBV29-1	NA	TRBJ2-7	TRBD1	TGCAGCGCAGCACAGGGGCGGTACGAGCAGTACTTC	CSAAQGRYEQYF
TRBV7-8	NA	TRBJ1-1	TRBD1	TGTGCCAGCAGCTGGGGACAGCTGGGAGAAGCTTTCTTT	CASSWGQLGEAFF
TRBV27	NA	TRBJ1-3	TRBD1	TGTGCCAGCAGTTTGGACAGGGCGTCTGGAAACACCATATATTTT	CASSLDRASGNTIYF
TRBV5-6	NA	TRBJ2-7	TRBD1	TGTGCCAGCAGCTTGGACAGGGGGAACGAGCAGTACTTC	CASSLDRGNEQYF
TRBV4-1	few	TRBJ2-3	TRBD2	TGCGCCAGCAGCCCCCTAGCGGGGGGGGCAGATACGCAGTATTTT	CASSPLAGGADTQYF
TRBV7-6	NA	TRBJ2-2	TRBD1	TGTGCCAGCAGCCCCGGGACAGGGGCCAACTTGAGGGAGCTGTTTTTT	CASSPGTGANLRELFF
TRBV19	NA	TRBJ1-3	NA	TGTGCCAGTAGTATGGGAGGGACGGACACCATATATTTT	CASSMGGTDTIYF
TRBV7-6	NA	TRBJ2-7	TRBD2	TGTGCCAGCAGCTTATCGGGGACTAGCGGGGGAGCCTACGAGCAGTACTTC	CASSLSGTSGGAYEQYF
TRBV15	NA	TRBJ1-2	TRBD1	TGTGCCACCAGCAGAGGCACGGGGACAGAGTATGGCTACACCTTC	CATSRGTGTEYGYTF